These 15 T cell receptor beta chains came from one sample sequenced in a study of identical twins. From the 5' RACE reads, TCRdb called clonotypes with MiXCR, one entry per CDR3 protein. The sample holds 200,000 to 300,000 distinct CDR3 sequences; 8% to 11% are singletons and the top ten take 10%. Input material: memory T cells sorted from blood. These receptor sequences come from a man aged 50-59 years in good health.

The rearrangement joins TRBV6-6 to TRBJ2-5; D possibly uses TRBD1 or TRBD2 (5 bases each). Between the trimmed V and J ends, which lost 6 bases and 7 bases, there was a span of 15 bases. This CDR3 has 13 amino acids. CDR1 is MNHNY and CDR2 is SVGAGI in the germline V gene (reference sequence). CDR3 sequence reads: CASSLGTGATQYF. CDR3 nucleotide sequence: TGTGCCAGCAGCCTCGGGACCGGGGCGACCCAGTACTTC.

This chain joins TRBV6-1 and TRBJ1-1; D might be TRBD1 (6 bases). V lost 4 bases and J lost 5, with 14 bases in between. The CDR3 runs to 14 residues. Germline CDR1 MNHNS, CDR2 SASEGT. The CDR3 nucleotides are TGTGCCAGCAGTGTTGGGGGCCCCAGGACTGAAGCTTTCTTT. Its translation: CASSVGGPRTEAFF.

This clonotype was counted many times. This chain links TRBV5-5 with TRBJ2-1; TRBD1 aligns across 7 bases. Germline CDR1 is SGHKS and CDR2 is YYEKEE (reference sequence). The junction had 7 bases not matched to a gene; V was cut back by 4 bases and J by 6 bases. The CDR3 consists of 14 residues. CDR3 sequence: CASSVSDRSNEQFF. As DNA, the CDR3 is TGTGCCAGCAGCGTCTCGGACAGGTCCAATGAGCAGTTCTTC.

This clonotype was seen a few times. The chain joins TRBV6-1 to TRBJ1-4, with 9 nucleotides matching TRBD1. Germline CDR1 reads MNHNS; CDR2 reads SASEGT. The CDR3 length is 15 residues. Trimming cost V 6 bases and J 5 bases; bases outside gene matches: 7. CDR3 loop: CASRLPTGGNEKLFF. The CDR3 bases are TGTGCCAGCAGACTCCCGACAGGGGGGAATGAAAAACTGTTTTTT.

The chain links TRBV10-3 to TRBJ1-2, with a possible D match to TRBD1 (6 bases). V was pared by 2 bases and J by 1 base, with 14 bases between. CDR1 and CDR2 (germline): ENHRY, SYGVKD. The CDR3 sequence is 16 residues long. The DNA for the CDR3 is TGTGCCATCAGTGAGCCAGGGGCGGTGGATAACTATGGCTACACCTTC. Encoded protein: CAISEPGAVDNYGYTF.

This clonotype appeared many times. V gene TRBV7-2 combines with J gene TRBJ2-7; D is perhaps TRBD1 (5 bases). The V gene's germline CDR1 is SGHTA and CDR2 FQGNSA. Trimming removed 1 base from V and 9 bases from J, with 7 bases in between. The CDR3 contains 11 residues. The CDR3 DNA reads TGTGCCAGCAGCTTAGTAACAGGGCAGTACTTC. It yields the protein CASSLVTGQYF.

This clonotype was picked up a small number of times. The V gene is TRBV6-5, the J gene TRBJ1-1; TRBD1 agrees at 11 bases. J was trimmed by 3 bases and V by 2 bases; bases with no gene match: 2. This CDR3 spans 15 amino acids. Germline CDR1 and CDR2: MNHEY and SVGAGI. The CDR3: CASSYRTGGYTEAFF. CDR3 nucleotides: TGTGCCAGCAGTTACAGGACAGGGGGCTACACTGAAGCTTTCTTT.

The V gene is TRBV7-2, the J gene TRBJ1-5; perhaps TRBD1 as D (5 bases). The germline gives CDR1 SGHTA, CDR2 FQGNSA. V was cut by 5 bases and J by 5 bases, with 16 bases left in between. The CDR3 runs to 15 residues. CDR3 residues: CASSANSGFDQPQHF. The CDR3 nucleotides read TGTGCCAGCAGCGCGAATTCAGGGTTCGATCAGCCCCAGCATTTT.

The chain links TRBV6-1 to TRBJ1-5, with a tentative D call TRBD1 (5 bases). CDR1 and CDR2 from the germline V gene are MNHNS and SASEGT. The V end was cut by 6 bases, the J end by 8 bases, with 17 bases between. The CDR3 is 14 residues long. The CDR3 reads CASSVGLGGEPQHF. The DNA for the CDR3 is TGTGCCAGCAGCGTAGGTTTGGGGGGAGAGCCCCAGCATTTT.

This clonotype was counted many times. The rearrangement joins TRBV5-1 to TRBJ2-1, with TRBD1 identical over 9 bases. Germline lookup yields CDR1 SGHRS and CDR2 YFSETQ. Trimming at V came to 8 bases and at J to 2 bases, leaving 8 bases not matched to a gene. The CDR3 length is 15 residues. This chain's CDR3 is CASQTGGGTYNEQFF. DNA of the CDR3: TGCGCCAGTCAGACAGGGGGAGGGACCTACAATGAGCAGTTCTTC.

Ten or more counts support this clonotype. The V gene is TRBV11-2, the J gene TRBJ2-1; 13 nucleotides match TRBD2. The J segment lost 0 bases and the V segment lost 6 bases, leaving 11 bases of the junction unmatched. The CDR3 totals 19 residues. In germline, CDR1 is SGHAT, CDR2 FQNNGV. CDR3 DNA: TGTGCCAGCAGAAAAGACGGGACTAGCGGGGTTAGCTCCTACAATGAGCAGTTCTTC. It specifies CASRKDGTSGVSSYNEQFF.

The table lists this clonotype with many counts. The chain has TRBV7-2 and TRBJ2-7; TRBD2 might be the D (6 bases). The germline gives CDR1 SGHTA, CDR2 FQGNSA. The CDR3 runs to 17 residues. The V end was cut by 3 bases, the J end by 1 base, with 19 bases between. The CDR3 nucleotides read TGTGCCAGCAGCTTTCGGGGAACAGCGGGCCCGTCCTACGAGCAGTACTTC. This sequence encodes CASSFRGTAGPSYEQYF.

The chain combines TRBV20-1 with TRBJ2-1, with 10 nucleotides matching TRBD2. Germline V gene lookup returns CDR1 DFQATT and CDR2 SNEGSKA (reference sequence). J gave up 7 bases and V 3 bases, and 9 bases lay outside the gene matches. This CDR3 has 15 residues. CDR3: CSASSEREGLNEQFF. Here the CDR3 DNA reads TGCAGTGCTAGCTCAGAGCGGGAGGGCCTGAATGAGCAGTTCTTC.

Many counts were recorded for this clonotype. The genes are TRBV5-5 and TRBJ1-4; D unclear. V lost 4 bases and J 0 bases, leaving 4 bases between the germline ends. From germline, CDR1 is SGHKS and CDR2 YYEKEE (reference sequence). The CDR3 totals 13 residues. The CDR3 region has the DNA TGTGCCAGCAGCACCCCAACTAATGAAAAACTGTTTTTT. This translates into CASSTPTNEKLFF.

This clonotype was detected only a few times. The rearrangement uses TRBV11-1 and TRBJ2-1; unclear D gene. CDR3 length: 15 residues. V gave up 3 bases and J gave up 4 bases, with 13 bases separating them. The germline V gene encodes CDR1 SGHAT and CDR2 FQDESV (reference sequence). This chain's CDR3 is CASSFSGRRYNEQFF. CDR3 DNA sequence: TGTGCCAGCAGCTTTTCGGGCAGGAGATACAATGAGCAGTTCTTC.